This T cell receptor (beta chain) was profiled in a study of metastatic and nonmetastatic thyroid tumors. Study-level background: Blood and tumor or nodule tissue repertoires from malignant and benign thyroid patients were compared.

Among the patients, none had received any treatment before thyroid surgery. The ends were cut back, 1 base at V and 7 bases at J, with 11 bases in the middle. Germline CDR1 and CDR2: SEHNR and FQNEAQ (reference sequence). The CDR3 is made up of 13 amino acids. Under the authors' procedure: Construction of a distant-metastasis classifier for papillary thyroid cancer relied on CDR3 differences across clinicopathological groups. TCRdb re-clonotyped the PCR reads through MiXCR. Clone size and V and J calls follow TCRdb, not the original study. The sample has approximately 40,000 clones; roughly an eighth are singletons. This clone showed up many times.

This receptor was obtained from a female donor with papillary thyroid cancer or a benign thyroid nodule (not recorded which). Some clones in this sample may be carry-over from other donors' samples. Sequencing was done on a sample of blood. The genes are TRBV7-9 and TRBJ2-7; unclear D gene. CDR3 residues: CASSLEGLREQYF. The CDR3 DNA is TGTGCCAGCAGCTTAGAAGGTCTAAGGGAGCAGTACTTC.